These 6 T cell receptor beta chains share one sample of origin, sequenced in a study of T cell responses to AZD1222 COVID-19 vaccine. Measured with immunoSEQ multiplex PCR; TCRdb has only the in-frame clones, and not every one. There are roughly 150,000 clones in the sample; approximately 91% occur only once, and about 2% lies in the top ten. The sample in question was peripheral blood, obtained 28 days after the second AZD1222 dose. All receptors derive from an adult who received the AZD1222 COVID-19 vaccine.

The table lists this clone with a count of one. The same CDR3 can be traced to other DNA sequences in this sample. This chain joins TRBV9 and TRBJ2-5; 13 bases agree with TRBD2. CDR3 length equals 14 residues. The germline V gene encodes CDR1 SGDLS and CDR2 YYNGEE. The V and J ends lost 3 bases and 5 bases, in that order; junction bases with no gene match: 1. CDR3 sequence reads: CASSEGLAGETQYF. The CDR3 region has the DNA TGTGCCAGCAGCGAGGGACTAGCGGGGGAGACCCAGTACTTC. The entire variable domain, with the rest obtained from reference TRBV9 and TRBJ2-5, is as follows: DSGVTQTPKHLITATGQRVTLRCSPRSGDLSVYWYQQSLDQGLQFLIQYYNGEERAKGNILERFSAQQFPDLHSELNLSSLELGDSALYFCASSEGLAGETQYFGPGTRLLVL.

The table lists this clone with a few counts. The same CDR3 is also encoded by other DNA sequences in this sample. This chain links TRBV7-9 with TRBJ2-1, with 10 bases fitting TRBD2. The CDR3 totals 16 residues. Germline assignment: CDR1 SEHNR and CDR2 FQNEAQ (reference sequence). V dropped 0 bases and J dropped 2; count of bases not matched to a gene: 1. The DNA of the CDR3 is TGTGCCAGCAGCTTAGCACTAGCGGGAACCTACAATGAGCAGTTCTTC. As protein: CASSLALAGTYNEQFF.

The chain employs TRBV7-3 and TRBJ1-1; D is unresolved. This CDR3 is 13 amino acids long. CDR1 and CDR2 from the germline V gene are SGHTA and FQGTGA. Between the trimmed V and J ends, which lost 2 bases and 0 bases, there was a span of 4 bases. CDR3: CASSLEMNTEAFF. The DNA of the CDR3 is TGTGCCAGCAGCTTAGAGATGAACACTGAAGCTTTCTTT. The full variable domain, with the rest looked up from reference TRBV7-3 and TRBJ1-1, is GAGVSQTPSNKVTEKGKYVELRCDPISGHTALYWYRQSLGQGPEFLIYFQGTGAADDSGLPNDRFFAVRPEGSVSTLKIQRTERGDSAVYLCASSLEMNTEAFFGQGTRLTVV.

The CDR3 coding sequence is TGTGCCAGCAGTTACAGTAGCGGGGGCTACACCGGGGAGCTGTTTTTT. Amino acid sequence: CASSYSSGGYTGELFF. V usage is TRBV6-2 or TRBV6-3 and J usage is TRBJ2-2; 9 nucleotides line up with TRBD2. V lost 2 bases to trimming and J lost 3 bases; unmatched junction nucleotides: 4. Germline lookup yields CDR1 MNHEY and CDR2 SVGEGT. This CDR3 is 16 amino acids long.

This clone showed up just a few times. The chain employs TRBV9 and TRBJ2-1; the D gene is possibly TRBD1 (6 bases). Per germline, CDR1 SGDLS and CDR2 YYNGEE. Trimming pared 0 bases from V and 2 bases from J, leaving 9 bases between. CDR3 length: 15 amino acids. CDR3 nucleotide sequence: TGTGCCAGCAGCGTAGAACAGGGACCCTACAATGAGCAGTTCTTC. It yields the protein CASSVEQGPYNEQFF. The variable domain in full, completed from reference TRBV9 and TRBJ2-1, reads DSGVTQTPKHLITATGQRVTLRCSPRSGDLSVYWYQQSLDQGLQFLIQYYNGEERAKGNILERFSAQQFPDLHSELNLSSLELGDSALYFCASSVEQGPYNEQFFGPGTRLTVL.

The chain combines TRBV27 with TRBJ1-2; D possibly corresponds to TRBD1 (6 bases). CDR3 length: 13 amino acids. The ends were cut back, 4 bases at V and 8 bases at J, with 14 bases in the middle. The germline gives CDR1 MNHEY, CDR2 SMNVEV (reference sequence). CDR3: CASSYPGGQGYTF. In nucleotides, the CDR3 is TGTGCCAGCAGTTACCCCGGGGGCCAGGGCTACACCTTC.